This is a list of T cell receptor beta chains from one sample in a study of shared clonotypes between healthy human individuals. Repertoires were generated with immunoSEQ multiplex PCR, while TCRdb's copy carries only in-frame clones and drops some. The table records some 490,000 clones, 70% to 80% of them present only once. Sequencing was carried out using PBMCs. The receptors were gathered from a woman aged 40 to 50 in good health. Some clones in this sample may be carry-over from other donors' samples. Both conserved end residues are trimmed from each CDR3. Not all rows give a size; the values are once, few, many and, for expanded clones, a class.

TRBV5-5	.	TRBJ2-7	ASSAYYEQY
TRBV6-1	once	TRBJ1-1	ASRAVMNTEAF
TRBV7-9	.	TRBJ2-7	ASSYTGVGYYEQY
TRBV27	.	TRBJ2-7	ASAILGYSYEQY
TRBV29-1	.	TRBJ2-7	SVTRTGSGEQY
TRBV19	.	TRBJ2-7	ASSIGEAGVNYEQY
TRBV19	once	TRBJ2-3	ASTSASGSWTDTQY
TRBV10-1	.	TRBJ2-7	ASSDDYPGGEQY
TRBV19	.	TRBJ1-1	ASSPISNLGRTEAF
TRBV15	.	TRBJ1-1	ATSAALLGQGTEAF
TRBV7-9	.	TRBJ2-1	ASRDNSGRSYNEQF
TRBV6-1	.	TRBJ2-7	ASSERWDRAGEQY
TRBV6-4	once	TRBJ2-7	ASLGGHQSPYEQY
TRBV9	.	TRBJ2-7	ASSQGVGTGPHSYEQY
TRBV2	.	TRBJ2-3	ASRVGGSTDTQY
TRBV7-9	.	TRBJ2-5	ASSLARQKKETQY
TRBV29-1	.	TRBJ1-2	SVRTGGMYGYT
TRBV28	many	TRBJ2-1	ASSWAYNEQF
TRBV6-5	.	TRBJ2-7	ASRRTGGGDEQY
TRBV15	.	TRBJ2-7	ATSRDIGSYEQY
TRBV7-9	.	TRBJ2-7	ASSSTSGTSGRIYEQY
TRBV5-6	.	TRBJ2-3	ASSFLTSGSTDTQY
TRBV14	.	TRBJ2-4	ASSQRQGAIQY
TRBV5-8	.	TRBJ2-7	ASSQGLSGLRAEQY
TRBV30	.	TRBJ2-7	AWSVSGHEQY
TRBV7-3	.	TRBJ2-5	ASSFGTSGTQY
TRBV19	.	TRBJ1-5	ASSIRRENQPQH
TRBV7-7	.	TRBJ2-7	ASSSRDREIYEQY
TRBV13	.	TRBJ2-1	ASSPKLAPSSEQF
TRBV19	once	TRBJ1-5	ASSIEFRGRGDQPQH